Each of the 16 T cell receptor beta chains below was sequenced from the same sample in a study of T-cell reconstitution after alpha-beta-depleted transplantation in children. Unique molecular identifiers were used to barcode this TCRbeta library. TCRdb re-derived calls from the PCR reads in MiXCR, one entry per CDR3 protein. The profile shows about 490,000 distinct CDR3 sequences, roughly a tenth of them singletons. The specimen comprised PBMCs, sampled before TCRalphabeta/CD19-depleted stem cell transplant. The receptors come from a child aged 2 to 15 with inherited bone marrow failure, due to receive a stem cell transplant.

This clonotype was detected many times. The J gene is TRBJ2-3, the V gene TRBV11-2, with D uncertain. The CDR3 totals 15 residues. Per germline, CDR1 SGHAT and CDR2 FQNNGV. V lost 5 bases to trimming and J lost 4 bases, with 16 bases between them. The CDR3 DNA follows: TGTGCCAGCAGCGAACACCGGGTGCCCGCAGATACGCAGTATTTT. It yields the protein CASSEHRVPADTQYF.

This clonotype occurred many times. The J gene is TRBJ2-7, the V gene TRBV29-1, with D uncertain. CDR3 length equals 11 residues. The V and J ends lost 5 bases and 0 bases respectively, with 5 bases between them. In germline, CDR1 is SQVTM, CDR2 ANQGSEA. In DNA, the CDR3 is TGCAGCGTTCGTTCCTCCTACGAGCAGTACTTC. This codes for CSVRSSYEQYF.

At least ten counts were recorded for this clonotype. The rearrangement links TRBV12-3 or TRBV12-4 to TRBJ2-3, with a tentative D call TRBD2 (7 bases). The CDR3 runs 16 residues. Between the trimmed V and J ends, which lost 10 bases and 0 bases, there was a span of 20 bases. DNA of the CDR3: TGTGCCATCGAAGGGGGGGCTAGCGATAGCACAGATACGCAGTATTTT. Residues: CAIEGGASDSTDTQYF.

This clonotype was seen only a few times. The CDR3, as DNA: TGTGCCAGCAGTTTACTAAATTACGAGCAGTACTTC. Residues: CASSLLNYEQYF. The chain recombines TRBV28 with TRBJ2-7, with D unclear. Looked up from germline, CDR1 is MDHEN and CDR2 is SYDVKM. The CDR3 is 12 residues long. V was clipped by 2 bases and J by 4 bases, with 6 bases between them.

This clonotype has ten or more counts. The chain employs TRBV12-3 or TRBV12-4 and TRBJ1-2; D is uncertain. Trimming shortened V by 6 bases and J by 6 bases, and 8 bases separated the two germline ends. There are 11 residues in the CDR3. The CDR3 here is CASRVGNGYTF. CDR3 sequence (DNA): TGTGCCAGCAGGGTGGGAAATGGCTACACCTTC.

This clonotype was seen many times. The chain combines TRBV7-2 with TRBJ2-5; no firm D call. The length of the CDR3 is 14 residues. The germline V gene encodes CDR1 SGHTA and CDR2 FQGNSA. Trimming took off 1 base at V and 1 base at J, with 7 bases between the two ends. The CDR3 nucleotides are TGTGCCAGCAGCTTAGTGGGGTTCCAAGAGACCCAGTACTTC. Amino acid sequence: CASSLVGFQETQYF. The full variable domain, in which reference TRBV7-2 and TRBJ2-5 provide the parts outside the CDR3, is GAGVSQSPSNKVTEKGKDVELRCDPISGHTALYWYRQSLGQGLEFLIYFQGNSAPDKSGLPSDRFSAERTGGSVSTLTIQRTQQEDSAVYLCASSLVGFQETQYFGPGTRLLVL.

With respect to this clonotype: A much larger clone differs from this one at a single base, so this may be a read error. The J gene is TRBJ2-3, the V gene TRBV5-1; tentative D call: TRBD2 (6 bases). Germline assignment: CDR1 SGHRS and CDR2 YFSETQ. CDR3 size: 15 residues. CDR3 sequence (DNA): TGCGCCAGGAGCTTGGGACTGGAAAACACAGATACGCAGTATTTT. Translated, it gives CARSLGLENTDTQYF.

The sample holds many counts of this clonotype. The chain couples TRBV5-1 to TRBJ2-3, with unresolved D. Trimming left V 6 bases short and J 4 bases short, with 6 bases between. Germline-derived CDR1 and CDR2 are SGHRS and YFSETQ. CDR3 length equals 11 residues. This chain's CDR3 is CASTESDTQYF. For the CDR3, the DNA is TGCGCCAGCACCGAGTCAGATACGCAGTATTTT.

There are many counts of this clonotype. The V call is TRBV2, the J call TRBJ2-3; 8 bases align to TRBD2. With V trimmed by 0 bases and J by 2 bases, 7 bases remained unmatched. Germline assignment: CDR1 SNHLY and CDR2 FYNNEI. The CDR3 is 17 amino acids. Here the CDR3 DNA reads TGTGCCAGCAGTGAAGCCGCCTGGCGGGAGGTCACAGATACGCAGTATTTT. Translated: CASSEAAWREVTDTQYF. The full variable domain, rest sourced from reference TRBV2 and TRBJ2-3, is EPEVTQTPSHQVTQMGQEVILRCVPISNHLYFYWYRQILGQKVEFLVSFYNNEISEKSEIFDDQFSVERPDGSNFTLKIRSTKLEDSAMYFCASSEAAWREVTDTQYFGPGTRLTVL.

In its sample, this clonotype was seen many times. CDR3 nucleotide sequence: TGTGCTAGTGGTGAGACAGGTTTGCAGTATTTT. Translating gives CASGETGLQYF. This chain uses TRBV12-5 with TRBJ2-3; possibly TRBD1 for D (6 bases). Per germline, CDR1 LGHNT and CDR2 FRNRAP. V lost 5 bases and J 11 bases, leaving 11 bases between the germline ends. The CDR3 covers 11 residues.

Many counts were recorded for this clonotype. This chain connects TRBV7-8 to TRBJ2-1; 7 positions agree with TRBD2. CDR1 and CDR2 (germline): SGHVS, FQNEAQ. The CDR3 is made up of 14 amino acids. The ends lost 3 bases at V and 6 bases at J; junction bases unmatched: 5. The CDR3 is CASSFGTTSNEQFF. The DNA of the CDR3 is TGTGCCAGCAGCTTCGGGACTACATCCAATGAGCAGTTCTTC.

This clonotype was observed a handful of times. J is TRBJ2-5 and V is TRBV5-4; the match to TRBD2 covers 10 bases. V shed 2 bases and J 5 bases; nucleotides not matched to a gene: 9. The germline V gene has CDR1 SGHNT and CDR2 YYREEE (reference sequence). The CDR3 sequence is 16 residues long. The CDR3 reads CASSLGKREGGETQYF. CDR3 sequence (DNA): TGTGCCAGCAGCTTAGGAAAGCGGGAGGGAGGGGAGACCCAGTACTTC.

This clonotype was seen at least ten times. V and J are TRBV7-2 and TRBJ2-7, with 10 bases that match TRBD2. V gave up 5 bases and J gave up 3 bases; unmatched junction bases: 13. The CDR3 runs 17 residues. Germline V CDR1 and CDR2: SGHTA, FQGNSA. This chain's CDR3 is CASSVSGRAHTNYEQYF. The CDR3 coding sequence is TGTGCCAGCAGCGTCAGCGGGAGGGCTCATACAAACTACGAGCAGTACTTC.

The table lists this clonotype with many counts. V and J are TRBV5-1 and TRBJ2-7; D is ambiguous. Germline V gene sequence: CDR1 SGHRS, CDR2 YFSETQ. Trimming removed 1 base at V and 0 bases at J, with 5 bases between. The CDR3 is 13 residues long. CDR3 sequence: CASSLYFSYEQYF. The CDR3 region has the DNA TGCGCCAGCAGCTTGTACTTCTCCTACGAGCAGTACTTC. The whole variable domain, filled in from reference TRBV5-1 and TRBJ2-7, reads KAGVTQTPRYLIKTRGQQVTLSCSPISGHRSVSWYQQTPGQGLQFLFEYFSETQRNKGNFPGRFSGRQFSNSRSEMNVSTLELGDSALYLCASSLYFSYEQYFGPGTRLTVT.

The sample holds many counts of this clonotype. The rearrangement links TRBV27 to TRBJ2-7; the D is unclear. Trimming removed 6 bases from V and 2 bases from J, with 11 bases in between. The CDR3 covers 13 residues. Germline assignment: CDR1 MNHEY and CDR2 SMNVEV (reference sequence). Written as DNA, the CDR3 is TGTGCCAGCAGCTACCGGGCCCCCTACGAGCAGTACTTC. Amino acids: CASSYRAPYEQYF.

The chain employs TRBV20-1 and TRBJ2-7, with 8 bases fitting TRBD1. Germline trimming cut 0 bases from V and 12 bases from J; bases unmatched to any gene: 7. Germline V lookup: CDR1 DFQATT, CDR2 SNEGSKA (reference sequence). This CDR3 spans 12 amino acids. This chain's CDR3 is CSARDPGQGGYF. CDR3 nucleotide sequence: TGCAGTGCTAGAGATCCCGGACAGGGAGGGTACTTC.